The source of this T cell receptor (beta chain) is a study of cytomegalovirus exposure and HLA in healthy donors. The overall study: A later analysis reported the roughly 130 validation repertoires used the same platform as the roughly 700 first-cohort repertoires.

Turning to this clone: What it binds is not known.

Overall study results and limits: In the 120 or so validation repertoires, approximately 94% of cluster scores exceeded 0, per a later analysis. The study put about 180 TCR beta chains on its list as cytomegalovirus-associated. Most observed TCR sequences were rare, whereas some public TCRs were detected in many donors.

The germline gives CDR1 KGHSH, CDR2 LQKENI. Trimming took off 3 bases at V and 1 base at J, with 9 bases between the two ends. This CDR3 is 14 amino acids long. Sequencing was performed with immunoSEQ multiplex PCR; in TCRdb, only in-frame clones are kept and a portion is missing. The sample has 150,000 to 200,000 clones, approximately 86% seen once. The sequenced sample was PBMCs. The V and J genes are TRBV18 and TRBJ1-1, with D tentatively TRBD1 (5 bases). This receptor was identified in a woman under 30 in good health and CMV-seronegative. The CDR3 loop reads CASSPVQGNTEAFF. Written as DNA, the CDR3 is TGTGCCAGCTCACCGGTCCAGGGGAACACTGAAGCTTTCTTT.